These 17 T cell receptor beta chains came from one sample sequenced in a study of glioma-infiltrating T cells. Using RNA template, CDR3s of TCR alpha and beta were amplified with iRepertoire arm-PCR. MiXCR was run by TCRdb on the multiplex PCR reads, yielding one entry per CDR3 protein. The table has a few hundred thousand distinct CDR3 sequences, about two fifths seen once. Source material: glioma tissue, nonneoplastic brain tissue, or PBMCs (not recorded which). These TCRs come from a human donor with low-grade glioma or glioblastoma, undergoing nonglioma brain surgery, or in good health (not recorded which).

This clonotype was picked up a small number of times. V is TRBV4-2 and J is TRBJ2-3; weak D call: TRBD2 (7 bases). Trimming pared 4 bases from V and 3 bases from J, leaving 17 bases between. CDR1 LGHNA and CDR2 YNFKEQ come from the germline V gene. This CDR3 contains 16 residues. The CDR3 coding sequence is TGTGCCAGCAGCCGGGGGGGCCCCCGGAGGACAGATACGCAGTATTTT. Translated, it gives CASSRGGPRRTDTQYF.

The chain combines TRBV28 with TRBJ2-5; possibly TRBD1 or TRBD2 for D (5 bases each). The CDR3 has 14 residues. V lost 2 bases, J lost 4 bases, and 11 bases lay in between. Per the germline V gene, CDR1 is MDHEN and CDR2 is SYDVKM. The CDR3 is CASSLPAGTETQYF. CDR3 in DNA: TGTGCCAGCAGTTTACCAGCAGGGACAGAGACCCAGTACTTC.

This clonotype occurred many times. This chain connects TRBV6-2 or TRBV6-3 to TRBJ2-1; 8 bases are shared with TRBD2. V lost 2 bases and J lost 5; bases outside the gene matches: 8. Per germline, CDR1 MNHEY and CDR2 SVGEGT. CDR3 size: 16 residues. The CDR3 loop is CASSYPVAGRDNEQFF. DNA for the CDR3: TGTGCCAGCAGTTACCCCGTAGCGGGAAGGGACAATGAGCAGTTCTTC.

This clonotype has a count of ten or more. The chain couples TRBV24-1 to TRBJ2-7; D possibly corresponds to TRBD1 (6 bases). CDR1 and CDR2 (germline): KGHDR, SFDVKD. CDR3 size: 15 residues. Trimming removed 6 bases at V and 2 bases at J, with 16 bases between. CDR3 DNA: TGTGCCACCAGTTATATTTGGGGGCGAACCTACGAGCAGTACTTC. This codes for CATSYIWGRTYEQYF.

Remarks on this clonotype: A read error may explain this, as a much larger clone is one base away. This rearrangement joins TRBV20-1 to TRBJ2-1, with D uncertain. The CDR3 totals 15 residues. Germline V gives CDR1 DFQATT, CDR2 SNEGSKA (reference sequence). The CDR3 loop reads CSGLGICSPRNEQFF. CDR3 sequence (DNA): TGCAGCGGCCTGGGGATATGTTCCCCTCGCAATGAGCAGTTCTTC.

The rearrangement uses TRBV7-3 and TRBJ2-1; D remains ambiguous. Germline CDR1 SGHTA, CDR2 FQGTGA. The V end was cut by 5 bases, the J end by 9 bases, with 11 bases between. The CDR3 is 12 amino acids. The CDR3 sequence: CASSPPSGEQFF. The CDR3 DNA follows: TGTGCCAGCAGCCCGCCGTCGGGTGAGCAGTTCTTC.

This clonotype was seen a few times. The chain carries TRBV25-1 and TRBJ2-7; TRBD2 is a possible D gene (5 bases). Trimming left V 1 base short and J 0 bases short, with 16 bases between. Germline loops: CDR1 MGHDK, CDR2 SYGVNS. This CDR3 has 17 amino acids. In DNA form, the CDR3 reads TGTGCCAGCAGTGAATGGGTGGGAGCTTTGACCTCCTACGAGCAGTACTTC. Residues: CASSEWVGALTSYEQYF.

This sequence joins TRBV25-1 and TRBJ2-6; D gene unclear. The CDR3 runs 16 residues. V lost 3 bases, J lost 0 bases, and 9 bases lay in between. CDR1 is MGHDK, CDR2 SYGVNS, per germline. As DNA, the CDR3 is TGTGCCAGCAGTGACCCCGGCAGCTCTGGGGCCAACGTCCTGACTTTC. Translating it yields CASSDPGSSGANVLTF.

This clonotype was recorded once. A much more abundant neighbour one base away suggests this may be a read error. The chain is built from TRBV10-3 and TRBJ2-1; no firm D call. Trimming stripped 2 bases from V and 3 bases from J, with 5 bases between. The CDR3 runs 13 residues. Germline CDR1 ENHRY, CDR2 SYGVKD. CDR3 nucleotide sequence: TGTGCCATCAGTGAGGATTTCTACAATGAGCAGTTCTTC. This encodes CAISEDFYNEQFF.

This clonotype was seen only a few times. The chain carries TRBV25-1 and TRBJ2-5; D unclear. V lost 2 bases to trimming and J lost 6 bases, with 7 bases between them. The CDR3 runs to 12 residues. CDR1 and CDR2 from the germline V gene are MGHDK and SYGVNS. CDR3 amino acids: CASSEGWKTQYF. The CDR3 DNA reads TGTGCCAGCAGTGAAGGGTGGAAGACCCAGTACTTC.

With regard to this clonotype: One base away lies a much larger clone, so this may be a sequencing read error. This chain connects TRBV20-1 to TRBJ1-5; 7 bases match TRBD1. Trimming cost V 5 bases and J 3 bases; bases outside gene matches: 10. Germline V lookup: CDR1 DFQATT, CDR2 SNEGSKA (reference sequence). This CDR3 comprises 15 residues. The CDR3 here is CSAPSTGSVNQPQHF. In DNA, the CDR3 is TGCAGTGCTCCTTCGACAGGGAGCGTCAATCAGCCCCAGCATTTT.

Only a few counts were recorded for this clonotype. The CDR3 reads CASSQATGVQPQHF. The CDR3 nucleotides are TGCGCCAGCAGCCAGGCCACAGGGGTTCAGCCCCAGCATTTT. The chain is built from TRBV4-3 and TRBJ1-5; 7 nucleotides align to TRBD1. The germline V gene encodes CDR1 LGHNA and CDR2 YSLEER. V shed 3 bases and J 6 bases; nucleotides not matched to a gene: 5. This CDR3 comprises 14 residues.

The V call is TRBV19, the J call TRBJ2-7; a possible D gene is TRBD2 (5 bases). The CDR3 covers 16 residues. CDR1 and CDR2 (germline): LNHDA, SQIVND (reference sequence). V was trimmed by 1 base and J by 3 bases, leaving 16 bases between them. The CDR3 region has the DNA TGTGCCAGTAGTATAGCGCCACGGGAAGGATTCTACGAGCAGTACTTC. This encodes CASSIAPREGFYEQYF.

This clonotype was detected ten times or more. This chain connects TRBV27 to TRBJ2-3; 8 bases agree with TRBD2. The germline CDR1 and CDR2 sequences are MNHEY and SMNVEV (reference sequence). The trim removed 4 bases at V and 1 base at J, leaving 7 bases unmatched. This CDR3 is built from 16 residues. The CDR3 coding sequence is TGTGCCAGCAGTTCCCCCCGGCGGGAGGGCACAGATACGCAGTATTTT. It specifies CASSSPRREGTDTQYF.

This clonotype was seen a handful of times. The chain links TRBV6-1 to TRBJ2-5; 7 positions agree with TRBD1. From germline, CDR1 is MNHNS and CDR2 SASEGT. The V and J ends lost 5 bases and 2 bases, in that order; junction bases with no gene match: 14. This CDR3 is built from 17 residues. This CDR3 is CASSQDPSDRPQETQYF. The CDR3 nucleotides are TGTGCCAGCAGTCAAGACCCCTCGGACAGGCCTCAAGAGACCCAGTACTTC.

The V call is TRBV7-6, the J call TRBJ2-1, with D unresolved. The CDR3 contains 13 residues. V lost 1 base and J lost 10, with 11 bases in between. The germline V gene encodes CDR1 SGHVS and CDR2 FNYEAQ. Here the CDR3 DNA reads TGTGCCAGCAGCTTAGGGCCTAACTACGAGCAGTTCTTC. It specifies CASSLGPNYEQFF.

This clonotype occurred many times. The chain combines TRBV20-1 with TRBJ2-1; TRBD2 agrees at 11 bases. The V gene end was trimmed by 5 bases and the J gene end by 2 bases; junction bases not matched to a gene: 5. The germline gives CDR1 DFQATT, CDR2 SNEGSKA (reference sequence). The CDR3 extends over 15 amino acids. In DNA, the CDR3 is TGCAGTGCTGCCGGGACTAGCGGAACCTACAATGAGCAGTTCTTC. It encodes CSAAGTSGTYNEQFF.